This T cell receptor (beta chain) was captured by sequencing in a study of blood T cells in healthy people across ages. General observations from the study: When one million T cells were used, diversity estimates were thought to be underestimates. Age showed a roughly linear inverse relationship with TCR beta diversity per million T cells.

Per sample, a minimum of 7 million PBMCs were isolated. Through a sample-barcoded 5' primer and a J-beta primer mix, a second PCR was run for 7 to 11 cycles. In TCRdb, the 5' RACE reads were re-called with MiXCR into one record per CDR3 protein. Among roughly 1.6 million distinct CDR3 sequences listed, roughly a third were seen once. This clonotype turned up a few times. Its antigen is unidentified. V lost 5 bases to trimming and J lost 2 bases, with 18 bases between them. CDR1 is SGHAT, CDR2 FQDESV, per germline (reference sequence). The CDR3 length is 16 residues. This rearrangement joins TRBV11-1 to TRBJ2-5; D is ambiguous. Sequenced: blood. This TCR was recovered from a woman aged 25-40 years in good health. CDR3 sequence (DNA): TGTGCCAGCAGCCCCGGGTCGCCGACCAAACAAGAGACCCAGTACTTC. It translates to CASSPGSPTKQETQYF.